This T cell receptor (beta chain) derives from a study of T cell repertoires in cytomegalovirus infection. Overall study context: CMV infection plus the matching HLA type was flagged by public TCR beta signatures.

The CDR3 covers 14 residues. The V and J ends lost 5 bases and 4 bases respectively, with 15 bases between them. The germline V gene encodes CDR1 MNHEY and CDR2 SMNVEV (reference sequence). TCRdb called the reads again in MiXCR, with one record for every CDR3 protein. The sample lists around 490,000 distinct CDR3 sequences, roughly 29% occurring once. The rearrangement uses TRBV27 and TRBJ2-7; D gene unclear. The source material was PBMCs. This sequence was found in a human donor in good health (CMV status not recorded). Some clones in this sample may be carry-over from other donors' samples. CDR3 protein: CASSPSDAGYEQYF. DNA of the CDR3: TGTGCCAGCAGTCCGTCAGACGCTGGTTACGAGCAGTACTTC.